The 20 T cell receptor beta chains below all came from one sample that was sequenced in a study of shared T cell receptors in the human thymus. Profiled with immunoSEQ multiplex PCR; TCRdb holds only in-frame clones, not every one. The profile shows fewer than 700,000 clones, around 87% of them singletons. The same specimen was also included in a second study, on human thymus T cells.

What was sequenced was thymocytes. These receptor sequences come from a boy in the first two years of life with a congenital heart defect.

About this clone: The sample carries other DNA sequences with the same CDR3. This chain links TRBV9 with TRBJ1-2; 10 bases align to TRBD1. With 0 bases clipped from V and 8 bases from J, the junction kept 4 bases outside the gene matches. The germline V gene encodes CDR1 SGDLS and CDR2 YYNGEE. The CDR3 sequence is 14 residues long. As DNA, the CDR3 is TGTGCCAGCAGCGTAGGGGACAGGGGTTGGGGCTACACCTTC. This codes for CASSVGDRGWGYTF.

This chain connects TRBV7-5 to TRBJ2-7; the table's D call of TRBD2 was not tested on the DNA. TRBV7-5 is tagged as a pseudogene. The CDR3 runs to 21 residues. The CDR3 DNA sequence: TGTGTCAGAAGCTTAAGGTTCAGTCGGACCGCTCCTAGCGGGAGAGGTAACGAGCAGTACTTC. It yields the protein CVRSLRFSRTAPSGRGNEQYF.

A single count supports this clone. The chain couples TRBV30 to TRBJ2-3; TRBD2 aligns across 9 bases. This CDR3 is 14 amino acids long. The ends lost 3 bases at V and 1 base at J; junction bases unmatched: 2. Germline CDR1 and CDR2: GTSNPN and SVGIG (reference sequence). As DNA, the CDR3 is TGTGCCTGGAGCCCTAGCGGGGGCACAGATACGCAGTATTTT. Translating it yields CAWSPSGGTDTQYF.

The V and J genes are TRBV7-9 and TRBJ2-7, with 9 bases that match TRBD2. This CDR3 spans 14 amino acids. CDR1 and CDR2 (germline): SEHNR, FQNEAQ (reference sequence). The V gene end was trimmed by 5 bases and the J gene end by 4 bases; junction bases not matched to a gene: 6. CDR3 coding DNA: TGTGCCAGCAGCCCGGGGAGCGGGAGGTACGAGCAGTACTTC. Its protein is CASSPGSGRYEQYF.

The chain recombines TRBV5-3 with TRBJ2-7, with a weak D call TRBD2 (5 bases). TRBV5-3 is designated an ORF whose function remains uncertain. CDR3 length: 20 amino acids. V shed 5 bases and J shed 2 bases, with 32 bases lying between them. CDR3 nucleotides: TGTGCCAGAAGACCGAACTTACACGGGATTCGAGGGAAATACCCCTACGAGCAGTACTTC. Translating gives CARRPNLHGIRGKYPYEQYF.

The V and J genes are TRBV30 and TRBJ2-2; D is perhaps TRBD1 (7 bases). The V end lost 2 bases, the J end lost 4 bases, and 14 bases lay between the germline ends. The germline V gene encodes CDR1 GTSNPN and CDR2 SVGIG (reference sequence). This CDR3 is built from 15 residues. CDR3 DNA: TGTGCCTGGAGTCGGAGACAGGGAGGCACCGGGGAGCTGTTTTTT. Protein product: CAWSRRQGGTGELFF.

The chain joins TRBV18 to TRBJ2-7; 7 bases are a match to TRBD2. CDR3 length: 14 residues. Losses at the gene ends were 2 bases for V and 2 bases for J; bases not matched to a gene: 3. The germline gives CDR1 KGHSH, CDR2 LQKENI. Written as DNA, the CDR3 is TGTGCCAGCTCACCAGGCGGGAGCCCCTACGAGCAGTACTTC. This gives the protein CASSPGGSPYEQYF.

This clone turned up a few times. The chain recombines TRBV20-1 with TRBJ2-3; D not resolved. CDR3 length: 10 residues. V was trimmed by 6 bases and J by 6 bases, leaving 7 bases between them. CDR1 DFQATT and CDR2 SNEGSKA come from the germline V gene (reference sequence). The CDR3 here is CSATRDTQYF. As DNA, the CDR3 is TGCAGTGCCACACGTGATACGCAGTATTTT.

The rearrangement links TRBV28 to TRBJ2-7; the D gene is possibly TRBD1 (6 bases). Trimming cost V 5 bases and J 3 bases, with 20 bases left between them. CDR1 MDHEN and CDR2 SYDVKM come from the germline V gene. This CDR3 region has 16 residues. CDR3 residues: CASSTQTGDVLYEQYF. Written as DNA, the CDR3 is TGTGCCAGCAGTACCCAGACAGGTGACGTTCTCTACGAGCAGTACTTC.

The V and J genes are TRBV9 and TRBJ2-4, with TRBD2 as a possible D gene (6 bases). V was trimmed by 0 bases and J by 3 bases, leaving 7 bases between them. The germline V gene has CDR1 SGDLS and CDR2 YYNGEE. The CDR3 totals 14 residues. In DNA, the CDR3 is TGTGCCAGCAGCGTAGGGCGGGACAAAAACATTCAGTACTTC. This encodes CASSVGRDKNIQYF.

This chain joins TRBV18 and TRBJ2-1; D unclear. Deletions cut 3 bases from V and 8 bases from J, with 14 bases between. Germline CDR1 reads KGHSH; CDR2 reads LQKENI. This CDR3 is built from 14 residues. For the CDR3, the DNA is TGTGCCAGCTCACCGCATCTAGTAGCCCATGAGCAGTTCTTC. It yields the protein CASSPHLVAHEQFF.

This chain connects TRBV5-6 to TRBJ2-1; D gene uncertain. CDR1 is SGHDT, CDR2 YYEEEE, per germline. CDR3 length: 12 residues. V lost 0 bases and J lost 6, with 4 bases in between. This CDR3 reads CASSLVANEQFF. CDR3 in DNA: TGTGCCAGCAGCTTGGTAGCCAATGAGCAGTTCTTC. Filled out from reference TRBV5-6 and TRBJ2-1, the complete variable domain reads DAGVTQSPTHLIKTRGQQVTLRCSPKSGHDTVSWYQQALGQGPQFIFQYYEEEERQRGNFPDRFSGHQFPNYSSELNVNALLLGDSALYLCASSLVANEQFFGPGTRLTVL.

This chain uses TRBV5-6 with TRBJ2-5, with 8 bases aligning to TRBD1. In germline, CDR1 is SGHDT, CDR2 YYEEEE. V dropped 3 bases and J dropped 3; count of bases not matched to a gene: 7. The CDR3 covers 15 residues. For the CDR3, the DNA is TGTGCCAGCAGCTCCACAGGGGGTCCTGAAGAGACCCAGTACTTC. This codes for CASSSTGGPEETQYF.

The chain employs TRBV5-1 and TRBJ2-7; TRBD1 agrees at 9 bases. Germline loops: CDR1 SGHRS, CDR2 YFSETQ. This CDR3 has 16 residues. V shed 4 bases, J shed 7 bases, and the junction held 15 bases outside the gene matches. In nucleotides, the CDR3 is TGCGCCAGCAGCGCAACCCCGGGACAGGGTCGACGGGAGCAGTACTTC. Translated: CASSATPGQGRREQYF.

V usage is TRBV2 and J usage is TRBJ1-4, with TRBD1 matching over 7 bases. The junction had 5 bases not matched to a gene; V was cut back by 8 bases and J by 8 bases. In germline, CDR1 is SNHLY, CDR2 FYNNEI. CDR3 length: 12 amino acids. The CDR3 DNA follows: TGTGCCAGCTCGCAGGGGGACGAAAAACTGTTTTTT. Translated, it gives CASSQGDEKLFF.

The chain recombines TRBV9 with TRBJ2-2; TRBD2 agrees at 14 bases. Germline CDR1 and CDR2: SGDLS and YYNGEE. This CDR3 has 17 amino acids. With 4 bases clipped from V and 9 bases from J, the junction kept 11 bases outside the gene matches. The CDR3 loop is CASSPRTSGGLRRELFF. Written as DNA, the CDR3 is TGTGCCAGCAGCCCACGGACTAGCGGGGGGCTTAGACGGGAGCTGTTTTTT.

This clone was seen a handful of times. The chain uses TRBV28 and TRBJ1-2; tentative D call: TRBD1 (6 bases). Germline loops: CDR1 MDHEN, CDR2 SYDVKM. The CDR3 consists of 15 residues. Trimming took off 4 bases at V and 4 bases at J, with 16 bases between the two ends. CDR3 nucleotides: TGTGCCAGCAGTTCTCCCCCCCGGACAGCCTATGGCTACACCTTC. Translating gives CASSSPPRTAYGYTF.

The chain recombines TRBV29-1 with TRBJ1-3, with D tentatively TRBD1 (6 bases). The CDR3 runs to 14 residues. The V gene lost 7 bases and the J gene lost 4 bases, with 17 bases spanning the gap. Germline CDR1 and CDR2: SQVTM and ANQGSEA. The CDR3 DNA reads TGCAGCGCCCTGGGGGCAGGGAAAGGAAACACCATATATTTT. It yields the protein CSALGAGKGNTIYF.

The CDR3 loop reads CASIERTGGNYGYTF. CDR3 DNA sequence: TGTGCCAGCATCGAACGGACAGGGGGTAACTATGGCTACACCTTC. This chain joins TRBV5-4 and TRBJ1-2, with 10 bases lining up with TRBD1. CDR1 SGHNT and CDR2 YYREEE come from the germline V gene (reference sequence). The CDR3 covers 15 residues. V was pared by 6 bases and J by 1 base, with 6 bases of the junction left unmatched. Together with reference TRBV5-4 and TRBJ1-2, the CDR3 gives the full variable domain: ETGVTQSPTHLIKTRGQQVTLRCSSQSGHNTVSWYQQALGQGPQFIFQYYREEENGRGNFPPRFSGLQFPNYSSELNVNALELDDSALYLCASIERTGGNYGYTFGSGTRLTVV.

This chain links TRBV6-1 with TRBJ1-1; the D gene is possibly TRBD1 (6 bases). V lost 2 bases, J lost 0 bases, and 22 bases lay in between. Germline V lookup: CDR1 MNHNS, CDR2 SASEGT. The CDR3 loop spans 19 amino acids. CDR3 amino acids: CASSETIEPMTGMNTEAFF. Written as DNA, the CDR3 is TGTGCCAGCAGTGAAACGATTGAGCCGATGACAGGTATGAACACTGAAGCTTTCTTT.